These T cell receptor beta chains were read from a single sample in a study of post-analysis software for immune sequencing data. TCRdb re-called the PCR reads with MiXCR, one entry per CDR3 protein. The table shows roughly 180,000 distinct CDR3 sequences, with 25% to 35% occurring only once. The material sequenced was blood. These receptors were collected from a girl between 10 and 17 years old with multiple sclerosis. Each CDR3 is given with its conserved first and last residue. D genes are given only for firm matches. Clone size is stated in some rows and not others, as once, few, many or a class when expanded.

V: TRBV9
J: TRBJ2-1
size: many
D: .
CDR3: CASSVADEQFF
DNA: TGTGCCAGCAGCGTAGCGGATGAGCAGTTCTTC

V: TRBV3-1
J: TRBJ2-1
size: .
D: .
CDR3: CASSLSEGDNEQFF
DNA: TGTGCCAGCAGCCTCAGCGAGGGAGACAATGAGCAGTTCTTC

V: TRBV10-3
J: TRBJ2-7
size: few
D: TRBD1
CDR3: CAIRDDRAHEQYF
DNA: TGTGCCATCAGGGACGACAGGGCCCACGAGCAGTACTTC

V: TRBV5-1
J: TRBJ1-1
size: .
D: TRBD1
CDR3: CASSQGAGNTEAFF
DNA: TGCGCCAGCAGCCAGGGGGCTGGCAACACTGAAGCTTTCTTT

V: TRBV18
J: TRBJ1-2
size: few
D: TRBD1
CDR3: CASSPGDRGRGYTF
DNA: TGTGCCAGCTCACCAGGGGACAGGGGGCGAGGCTACACCTTC

V: TRBV20-1
J: TRBJ2-5
size: few
D: .
CDR3: CSARVPSYSSQETQYF
DNA: TGCAGTGCTAGAGTGCCCAGCTACTCAAGCCAAGAGACCCAGTACTTC

V: TRBV10-1
J: TRBJ2-3
size: once
D: .
CDR3: CASSDRAGWIADTQYF
DNA: TGCGCCAGCAGTGATAGGGCGGGGTGGATCGCAGATACGCAGTATTTT

V: TRBV11-3
J: TRBJ2-1
size: .
D: .
CDR3: CASSLGGVYRGGNEQFF
DNA: TGTGCCAGCAGCTTAGGTGGTGTCTACCGAGGAGGTAATGAGCAGTTCTTC

V: TRBV4-2
J: TRBJ1-1
size: .
D: .
CDR3: CASSQGPEVGNTEAFF
DNA: TGTGCCAGCAGCCAAGGTCCAGAGGTGGGGAACACTGAAGCTTTCTTT

V: TRBV3-1
J: TRBJ2-7
size: many
D: TRBD1
CDR3: CASSRQGPTYEQYF
DNA: TGTGCCAGCAGTCGACAGGGCCCTACCTACGAGCAGTACTTC

V: TRBV28
J: TRBJ2-3
size: many
D: TRBD1
CDR3: CASSPWDRGSDTQYF
DNA: TGTGCCAGCAGTCCCTGGGACAGGGGATCAGATACGCAGTATTTT

V: TRBV29-1
J: TRBJ2-7
size: many
D: TRBD1
CDR3: CSVGTGGEGEQYF
DNA: TGCAGCGTTGGGACAGGGGGGGAAGGCGAGCAGTACTTC

V: TRBV30
J: TRBJ1-2
size: .
D: .
CDR3: CAWSRRLDGYTF
DNA: TGTGCCTGGAGTCGCAGATTAGATGGCTACACCTTC

V: TRBV15
J: TRBJ1-4
size: few
D: .
CDR3: CATRLIFEEKLFF
DNA: TGTGCCACCAGATTGATTTTCGAGGAAAAACTGTTTTTT

V: TRBV12-5
J: TRBJ1-3
size: .
D: TRBD1
CDR3: CASGSWTGGSLQTGNTIYF
DNA: TGTGCTAGTGGTTCCTGGACAGGGGGATCACTTCAAACTGGAAACACCATATATTTT

V: TRBV29-1
J: TRBJ1-1
size: many
D: .
CDR3: CSVDHAGVNTEAFF
DNA: TGCAGCGTTGATCATGCAGGGGTGAACACTGAAGCTTTCTTT

V: TRBV29-1
J: TRBJ2-7
size: many
D: TRBD2
CDR3: CSVCLTSEPYEQYF
DNA: TGCAGCGTTTGCCTTACTAGCGAGCCTTACGAGCAGTACTTC

V: TRBV6-5
J: TRBJ1-2
size: many
D: TRBD1
CDR3: CASSYLGQGPFYGYTF
DNA: TGTGCCAGCAGTTACCTGGGACAGGGGCCCTTCTATGGCTACACCTTC

V: TRBV12-3/TRBV12-4
J: TRBJ1-5
size: .
D: .
CDR3: CASSPRRAGNQPQHF
DNA: TGTGCCAGCAGTCCCCGCAGGGCTGGCAATCAGCCCCAGCATTTT

V: TRBV5-1
J: TRBJ1-1
size: .
D: .
CDR3: CASSLVQGGEAEAFF
DNA: TGCGCCAGCAGCTTGGTACAGGGAGGGGAAGCTGAAGCTTTCTTT

V: TRBV27
J: TRBJ2-7
size: few
D: .
CDR3: CASSSRAFGSYEQYF
DNA: TGTGCCAGCAGTTCCCGGGCCTTCGGTTCCTACGAGCAGTACTTC

V: TRBV20-1
J: TRBJ2-1
size: .
D: .
CDR3: CSAIPKTGYNEQFF
DNA: TGCAGTGCTATCCCGAAAACAGGCTACAATGAGCAGTTCTTC

V: TRBV28
J: TRBJ1-2
size: .
D: .
CDR3: CASSLRLVAGSGYTF
DNA: TGTGCCAGCAGTTTAAGGTTGGTGGCAGGATCTGGCTACACCTTC

V: TRBV10-2
J: TRBJ2-3
size: many
D: TRBD2
CDR3: CASTKRETDTQYF
DNA: TGCGCCAGCACAAAGCGGGAGACAGATACGCAGTATTTT

V: TRBV20-1
J: TRBJ2-1
size: .
D: .
CDR3: CSARVVAHRSYNEQFF
DNA: TGCAGTGCTAGAGTGGTCGCTCACCGGTCCTACAATGAGCAGTTCTTC

V: TRBV5-1
J: TRBJ2-1
size: .
D: .
CDR3: CVSSWASSSYNEQFF
DNA: TGCGTCAGCAGCTGGGCCTCGAGCTCCTACAATGAGCAGTTCTTC

V: TRBV5-1
J: TRBJ2-1
size: many
D: TRBD2
CDR3: CASSRGETSGYNEQFF
DNA: TGCGCCAGCAGCAGGGGCGAGACTAGCGGCTACAATGAGCAGTTCTTC

V: TRBV4-1
J: TRBJ2-1
size: few
D: .
CDR3: CASSQGARTTGSDEQFF
DNA: TGCGCCAGCAGCCAAGGTGCTAGGACAACGGGCAGCGATGAGCAGTTCTTC

V: TRBV20-1
J: TRBJ2-3
size: .
D: .
CDR3: CSARGIRGQDTQYF
DNA: TGCAGTGCTAGAGGGATCAGGGGACAAGATACGCAGTATTTT

V: TRBV12-3/TRBV12-4
J: TRBJ2-3
size: .
D: .
CDR3: CASSSDTLLDTQYF
DNA: TGTGCCAGCAGTTCGGACACACTGCTGGATACGCAGTATTTT

V: TRBV4-1
J: TRBJ2-7
size: many
D: .
CDR3: CASSPWNLYEQYF
DNA: TGCGCCAGCAGCCCGTGGAATCTCTACGAGCAGTACTTC

V: TRBV20-1
J: TRBJ1-1
size: .
D: TRBD1
CDR3: CSAPTGSTEAFF
DNA: TGCAGTGCCCCGACAGGGAGCACTGAAGCTTTCTTT

V: TRBV6-5
J: TRBJ2-2
size: few
D: TRBD1
CDR3: CASSYDRGRPGELFF
DNA: TGTGCCAGCAGTTACGACAGGGGACGGCCCGGGGAGCTGTTTTTT

V: TRBV5-1
J: TRBJ2-7
size: many
D: TRBD1
CDR3: CASSSATGISEQYF
DNA: TGCGCCAGCAGCTCAGCGACAGGGATCTCCGAGCAGTACTTC

V: TRBV4-1
J: TRBJ2-6
size: .
D: TRBD1
CDR3: CASSPQAGTGGLLGANVLTF
DNA: TGCGCCAGCAGCCCTCAAGCTGGGACAGGGGGTCTCCTTGGGGCCAACGTCCTGACTTTC

V: TRBV5-1
J: TRBJ2-7
size: many
D: .
CDR3: CASSLGRDYEQYF
DNA: TGCGCCAGCAGCTTGGGGAGAGATTACGAGCAGTACTTC

V: TRBV7-2
J: TRBJ2-1
size: .
D: TRBD2
CDR3: CASSFSGGEGNEQFF
DNA: TGTGCCAGCAGCTTCTCGGGGGGTGAGGGGAATGAGCAGTTCTTC

V: TRBV7-9
J: TRBJ2-7
size: many
D: TRBD1
CDR3: CASSKVTGARRDEQYF
DNA: TGTGCCAGCAGCAAGGTGACAGGGGCTAGAAGGGACGAGCAGTACTTC

V: TRBV7-8
J: TRBJ1-1
size: few
D: .
CDR3: CASSLGLAGEAFF
DNA: TGTGCCAGCAGCTTAGGACTCGCGGGGGAAGCTTTCTTT

V: TRBV12-3/TRBV12-4
J: TRBJ1-5
size: .
D: TRBD1
CDR3: CAGTSSTGVNQPQHF
DNA: TGTGCCGGCACTTCCTCTACAGGGGTCAATCAGCCCCAGCATTTT

V: TRBV5-4
J: TRBJ2-1
size: .
D: TRBD2
CDR3: CASSLLLAVDNEQFF
DNA: TGTGCCAGCAGCTTGTTGCTAGCGGTTGACAATGAGCAGTTCTTC

V: TRBV7-2
J: TRBJ2-1
size: .
D: TRBD2
CDR3: CASSLSGTSGYNEQFF
DNA: TGTGCCAGCAGCTTATCCGGGACTAGCGGCTACAATGAGCAGTTCTTC

V: TRBV9
J: TRBJ2-1
size: few
D: .
CDR3: CASSVAPLDQNNEQFF
DNA: TGTGCCAGCAGCGTAGCTCCGCTCGATCAGAACAATGAGCAGTTCTTC

V: TRBV12-3/TRBV12-4
J: TRBJ2-3
size: many
D: TRBD2
CDR3: CASSLWEGTQYF
DNA: TGTGCCAGCAGTTTGTGGGAGGGTACGCAGTATTTT

V: TRBV12-3/TRBV12-4
J: TRBJ2-5
size: many
D: .
CDR3: CASSSGGKTQYF
DNA: TGTGCCAGCAGCTCCGGCGGGAAGACCCAGTACTTC

V: TRBV19
J: TRBJ2-5
size: .
D: TRBD2
CDR3: CASSTRLAGTMETQYF
DNA: TGTGCCAGTAGTACCCGACTAGCGGGAACCATGGAGACCCAGTACTTC

V: TRBV3-1
J: TRBJ2-7
size: many
D: .
CDR3: CASSQDHSATYEQYF
DNA: TGTGCCAGCAGCCAAGATCATAGCGCAACCTACGAGCAGTACTTC

V: TRBV9
J: TRBJ2-1
size: many
D: TRBD2
CDR3: CASSVGSGRASNEQFF
DNA: TGTGCCAGCAGCGTAGGTAGCGGGAGGGCCTCCAATGAGCAGTTCTTC

V: TRBV5-1
J: TRBJ2-1
size: .
D: .
CDR3: CASSHWGLLNEQFF
DNA: TGCGCCAGCAGCCACTGGGGACTCCTCAATGAGCAGTTCTTC

V: TRBV7-8
J: TRBJ2-1
size: many
D: .
CDR3: CASTLGYPSSYNEQFF
DNA: TGTGCCAGCACCCTGGGGTACCCTAGCTCCTACAATGAGCAGTTCTTC

V: TRBV10-3
J: TRBJ2-7
size: many
D: .
CDR3: CAISGDQGDPSSYEQYF
DNA: TGTGCCATCAGTGGGGACCAAGGGGACCCGTCCAGCTACGAGCAGTACTTC

V: TRBV29-1
J: TRBJ2-7
size: many
D: TRBD1
CDR3: CSVEAETGVYEQYF
DNA: TGCAGCGTTGAAGCAGAGACAGGGGTCTACGAGCAGTACTTC

V: TRBV20-1
J: TRBJ2-1
size: few
D: TRBD1
CDR3: CSAEGQGIFSISPNNEQFF
DNA: TGCAGTGCTGAGGGACAGGGGATTTTTAGCATCTCCCCAAACAATGAGCAGTTCTTC

V: TRBV24-1
J: TRBJ2-4
size: .
D: .
CDR3: CATSPNRDLAKNIQYF
DNA: TGTGCCACCAGCCCTAACAGGGACCTAGCCAAAAACATTCAGTACTTC

V: TRBV9
J: TRBJ2-1
size: many
D: TRBD2
CDR3: CASSVGGLAGGLRRNEQFF
DNA: TGTGCCAGCAGCGTGGGGGGACTAGCGGGAGGCCTCCGGCGGAATGAGCAGTTCTTC

V: TRBV6-1
J: TRBJ2-7
size: .
D: TRBD1
CDR3: CASGHFGTGNYEQYF
DNA: TGTGCCAGCGGCCATTTCGGGACAGGTAACTACGAGCAGTACTTC

V: TRBV7-9
J: TRBJ2-1
size: few
D: .
CDR3: CASSPPPYQQFF
DNA: TGTGCCAGCAGCCCCCCCCCCTACCAGCAGTTCTTC

V: TRBV5-1
J: TRBJ2-3
size: .
D: TRBD2
CDR3: CASSLEREAADTQYF
DNA: TGCGCCAGCAGCTTGGAGCGGGAGGCGGCAGATACGCAGTATTTT

V: TRBV12-3/TRBV12-4
J: TRBJ1-5
size: .
D: .
CDR3: CASSLDRVDQPQHF
DNA: TGTGCCAGCAGTTTAGACAGGGTCGATCAGCCCCAGCATTTT